One sample yielded the 12 T cell receptor beta chains listed below, sequenced in a study of cytomegalovirus exposure and HLA in healthy donors. Some clones are missing from TCRdb's copy, which holds only in-frame ones; the method was immunoSEQ multiplex PCR. Of 85,000 to 90,000 clones in the sample, about 96% are singletons; the top ten hold over 0.7%. Source material: PBMCs. These receptors came from a man younger than 30 in good health and CMV-seronegative.

The rearrangement uses TRBV21-1 and TRBJ2-3; TRBD2, as called in the table, went unchecked against the DNA. TRBV21-1 corresponds to a pseudogene. The CDR3 loop spans 18 amino acids. In nucleotides, the CDR3 is TGTGCCAGCAGCACGGGGCTAGCGGACCCGTCTAGCACAGATACGCAGTATTTT. Translation: CASSTGLADPSSTDTQYF.

The chain has TRBV7-2 and TRBJ2-3; 9 bases match TRBD2. With V trimmed by 4 bases and J by 4 bases, 9 bases remained unmatched. The CDR3 length is 16 residues. Germline V gene data show CDR1 as SGHTA and CDR2 as FQGNSA. CDR3 loop: CASSSGVAGGADTQYF. The CDR3 DNA follows: TGTGCCAGCAGCTCCGGGGTGGCGGGAGGGGCAGATACGCAGTATTTT.

In its sample, this clone was seen once. The chain recombines TRBV28 with TRBJ2-2; TRBD1 aligns across 12 bases. Germline CDR1 is MDHEN and CDR2 is SYDVKM. CDR3 size: 15 residues. Trimming cost V 4 bases and J 6 bases; bases outside gene matches: 3. CDR3 nucleotide sequence: TGTGCCAGCAGTTCCGGGACAGGGGGCTCCGGGGAGCTGTTTTTT. Protein product: CASSSGTGGSGELFF.

A note on this clone: Distinct nucleotide sequences in the sample also encode this CDR3. CDR3: CASSFVSGILGEQFF. CDR3 DNA sequence: TGTGCCAGCAGTTTTGTCAGCGGGATTTTGGGTGAGCAGTTCTTC. The chain couples TRBV27 to TRBJ2-1; 7 bases map to TRBD2. Trimming at V came to 3 bases and at J to 9 bases, leaving 11 bases not matched to a gene. The CDR3 has 15 residues. Germline V gene lookup returns CDR1 MNHEY and CDR2 SMNVEV (reference sequence).

The CDR3 DNA reads as TGTGCCAGCAGCGTAGGACAGGGGATGGCAGATACGCAGTATTTT. It codes for CASSVGQGMADTQYF. The rearrangement joins TRBV9 to TRBJ2-3, with 8 positions matching TRBD1. With V trimmed by 0 bases and J by 4 bases, 4 bases remained unmatched. The CDR3 runs to 15 residues. Germline-derived CDR1 and CDR2 are SGDLS and YYNGEE.

The chain combines TRBV19 with TRBJ2-6, with 10 bases fitting TRBD1. V lost 5 bases, J lost 4 bases, and 14 bases stayed unmatched. CDR3 length: 19 amino acids. CDR1 and CDR2 (germline): LNHDA, SQIVND (reference sequence). CDR3 amino acids: CASSPRQGAPSGGANVLTF. In DNA form, the CDR3 reads TGTGCCAGTAGTCCCCGACAGGGGGCGCCCTCCGGAGGGGCCAACGTCCTGACTTTC.

The V gene is TRBV7-2, the J gene TRBJ2-3, with 10 bases matching TRBD2. Germline CDR1 and CDR2: SGHTA and FQGNSA. The trim removed 6 bases at V and 4 bases at J, leaving 10 bases unmatched. The CDR3 has 16 amino acids. The CDR3 loop reads CASSLLAGSNPDTQYF. In nucleotides, the CDR3 is TGTGCCAGCAGTTTACTAGCGGGGAGCAACCCAGATACGCAGTATTTT. The whole variable domain, filled in from reference TRBV7-2 and TRBJ2-3, reads GAGVSQSPSNKVTEKGKDVELRCDPISGHTALYWYRQSLGQGLEFLIYFQGNSAPDKSGLPSDRFSAERTGGSVSTLTIQRTQQEDSAVYLCASSLLAGSNPDTQYFGPGTRLTVL.

This chain joins TRBV11-2 and TRBJ2-3; D possibly corresponds to TRBD1 (6 bases). Trimming took off 7 bases at V and 4 bases at J, with 18 bases between the two ends. The CDR3 length is 15 residues. The germline gives CDR1 SGHAT, CDR2 FQNNGV. This CDR3 reads CASIATGYGADTQYF. In nucleotides, the CDR3 is TGTGCCAGCATCGCAACAGGGTACGGAGCAGATACGCAGTATTTT.

The chain combines TRBV7-2 with TRBJ2-3, with 7 nucleotides matching TRBD2. V was pared by 1 base and J by 12 bases, with 13 bases of the junction left unmatched. The CDR3 is made up of 15 amino acids. Germline CDR1 SGHTA, CDR2 FQGNSA. CDR3 residues: CASSLDLGTSDDQYF. For the CDR3, the DNA is TGTGCCAGCAGCTTAGATTTAGGCACTAGCGACGACCAGTATTTT.

This rearrangement joins TRBV5-1 to TRBJ2-5; 14 bases line up with TRBD2. Germline values: CDR1 SGHRS, CDR2 YFSETQ. The CDR3 spans 16 residues. Trimming at V came to 4 bases and at J to 5 bases, leaving 7 bases not matched to a gene. The chain's CDR3 is CASSVGLAGAGETQYF. Here the CDR3 DNA reads TGCGCCAGCAGCGTGGGACTAGCGGGGGCGGGGGAGACCCAGTACTTC.

This rearrangement joins TRBV27 to TRBJ1-2; a weak D match, TRBD1 (6 bases). Germline CDR1 MNHEY, CDR2 SMNVEV (reference sequence). The CDR3 consists of 15 residues. V lost 0 bases and J lost 8, with 16 bases in between. The CDR3 DNA reads TGTGCCAGCAGTTTATCCCCCGAGGGCAGGGGCGGCTACACCTTC. Residues: CASSLSPEGRGGYTF.

The rearrangement links TRBV18 to TRBJ2-7; a weak D match, TRBD2 (6 bases). The CDR3 runs to 14 residues. Per germline, CDR1 KGHSH and CDR2 LQKENI. Deletions cut 3 bases from V and 0 bases from J, with 9 bases between. CDR3 amino acids: CASSPGGSSYEQYV. CDR3 DNA sequence: TGTGCCAGCTCACCGGGGGGAAGCTCCTACGAGCAGTACGTC.